A single sample gave rise to the 14 T cell receptor beta chains below, sequenced in a study of blood T cell repertoires in COVID-19 (dated by TCRdb to about 2020). Receptor amplification or capture employed the immunoSEQ multiplex PCR assay. The table comes from immuneACCESS by way of TCRdb, which keeps in-frame sequences with V and J called. Part of the clones is missing from these tables; in studies checked, under half for an unresolved V gene and the rest for unknown reasons. This sample holds roughly 310,000 clones; about 88% were observed only once. About 9.5% of the sample is taken by the ten largest. Sequencing was performed on PBMCs or T cells enriched from blood (not recorded which). The receptor source for this set is a woman aged 40 to 50 who had recovered from COVID-19.

This clone was found once. This chain joins TRBV4-1 and TRBJ2-1; 8 bases are a match to TRBD1. This CDR3 contains 17 residues. V lost 2 bases, J lost 5 bases, and 11 bases stayed unmatched. Germline CDR1 and CDR2: MGHRA and YSYEKL. DNA for the CDR3: TGCGCCAGCAGCCAACATCCAGGACAGGGAACGAACAATGAGCAGTTCTTC. It encodes CASSQHPGQGTNNEQFF.

This chain connects TRBV25-1 to TRBJ2-7, with 7 bases identical to TRBD1. Germline V CDR1 and CDR2: MGHDK, SYGVNS. V lost 8 bases to trimming and J lost 5 bases; unmatched junction nucleotides: 9. This CDR3 comprises 13 residues. The CDR3 loop reads CASSWTGTNEQYF. As DNA, the CDR3 is TGTGCCAGCTCCTGGACAGGTACCAACGAGCAGTACTTC.

The V call is TRBV7-9, the J call TRBJ1-3, with a tentative D call TRBD1 (5 bases). The CDR3 sequence is 14 residues long. From germline, CDR1 is SEHNR and CDR2 FQNEAQ (reference sequence). V was shortened by 3 bases and J by 8 bases, with 14 bases between the two germline ends. The CDR3 sequence: CASSFGGRLDTIYF. DNA for the CDR3: TGTGCCAGCAGCTTCGGGGGACGTTTGGACACCATATATTTT.

The gene calls are TRBV10-3 and TRBJ2-7; 14 bases are shared with TRBD2. The V segment lost 1 base and the J segment 3 bases; nucleotides outside the gene matches: 8. The CDR3 runs 18 residues. Germline V CDR1 and CDR2: ENHRY, SYGVKD. The chain's CDR3 is CAISELGTSGGHYYEQYF. The CDR3 bases are TGTGCCATCAGTGAGTTAGGGACTAGCGGGGGCCACTACTACGAGCAGTACTTC.

This clone was found once. This chain links TRBV15 with TRBJ2-2; tentatively, D is TRBD1 (5 bases). V lost 3 bases and J lost 7, with 12 bases in between. Germline CDR1 is LNHNV and CDR2 is YYDKDF (reference sequence). This CDR3 region has 14 residues. The CDR3 nucleotides are TGTGCCACCAGCAGGAAGGTGACAGTCGGGGAGCTGTTTTTT. Encoded protein: CATSRKVTVGELFF.

V is TRBV3-1 (or the pseudogene TRBV3-2) and J is TRBJ1-4; unclear D gene. With 0 bases removed from V and 8 bases from J, the gap between germline ends came to 16 bases. Looked up from germline, CDR1 is LGHDT and CDR2 is YNNKEL (reference sequence). CDR3 size: 16 residues. CDR3: CASSQELSGNGEKLFF. As DNA, the CDR3 is TGTGCCAGCAGCCAAGAACTCTCCGGGAATGGGGAAAAACTGTTTTTT.

The chain has TRBV9 and TRBJ1-2, with TRBD1 as a possible D gene (6 bases). The CDR3 has 22 residues. Per the germline V gene, CDR1 is SGDLS and CDR2 is YYNGEE. V gave up 0 bases and J gave up 0 bases, with 30 bases separating them. CDR3 sequence reads: CASSVASRTVHKTPRSNYGYTF. The CDR3 DNA reads as TGTGCCAGCAGCGTAGCCTCACGGACAGTACACAAAACTCCAAGATCTAACTATGGCTACACCTTC.

The chain combines TRBV19 with TRBJ2-1; TRBD2 might be the D (6 bases). The CDR3 runs to 16 residues. V was clipped by 6 bases and J by 6 bases, with 21 bases between them. The germline V gene encodes CDR1 LNHDA and CDR2 SQIVND (reference sequence). The CDR3 DNA reads as TGTGCCAGTAGACCGGTCCGGGAGTTTGTGACCAATGAGCAGTTCTTC. Translated: CASRPVREFVTNEQFF.

The sample holds a few counts of this clone. This chain links TRBV28 with TRBJ1-5; D is possibly TRBD1 (5 bases). The CDR3 sequence is 15 residues long. Trimming pared 3 bases from V and 6 bases from J, leaving 15 bases between. The germline V gene has CDR1 MDHEN and CDR2 SYDVKM. This CDR3 is CASSFSGIRVQPQHF. The DNA of the CDR3 is TGTGCCAGCAGTTTTTCCGGTATCAGGGTTCAGCCCCAGCATTTT.

V gene TRBV25-1 combines with J gene TRBJ2-7; weak D call: TRBD2 (6 bases). CDR3 length: 14 residues. CDR1 MGHDK and CDR2 SYGVNS come from the germline V gene. With 5 bases removed from V and 5 bases from J, the gap between germline ends came to 16 bases. CDR3 region: CASSNYREFNEQYF. Written as DNA, the CDR3 is TGTGCCAGCAGTAATTACCGGGAGTTCAACGAGCAGTACTTC.

As to this clone: Additional DNA sequences in this sample encode the identical CDR3. The chain uses TRBV3-1 (or the pseudogene TRBV3-2) and TRBJ2-5; TRBD2 is a possible D gene (6 bases). CDR3 length: 12 residues. V was clipped by 3 bases and J by 4 bases, with 6 bases between them. Germline V gene data show CDR1 as LGHDT and CDR2 as YNNKEL (reference sequence). CDR3: CASSQGGETQYF. CDR3 in DNA: TGTGCCAGCAGCCAGGGGGGAGAGACCCAGTACTTC.

The chain joins TRBV5-1 to TRBJ2-7; 11 nucleotides agree with TRBD2. CDR1 is SGHRS and CDR2 is YFSETQ in the germline V gene. CDR3 size: 16 residues. After removal of 4 bases from V and 3 bases from J, the junction contained 9 bases not matched to a gene. Here the CDR3 DNA reads TGCGCCAGCAGCCCACTAGCGGGAGATGGGGGCTACGAGCAGTACTTC. It encodes CASSPLAGDGGYEQYF.

This chain uses TRBV5-4 with TRBJ2-7; 15 bases are a match to TRBD2. The CDR3 covers 17 residues. Trimming cost V 3 bases and J 6 bases; bases outside gene matches: 10. Germline V lookup: CDR1 SGHNT, CDR2 YYREEE (reference sequence). The CDR3 reads CASSSWTSGGASTEQYF. CDR3 DNA sequence: TGTGCCAGCAGCTCTTGGACTAGCGGGGGGGCTTCAACCGAGCAGTACTTC. The full variable domain, rest sourced from reference TRBV5-4 and TRBJ2-7, is ETGVTQSPTHLIKTRGQQVTLRCSSQSGHNTVSWYQQALGQGPQFIFQYYREEENGRGNFPPRFSGLQFPNYSSELNVNALELDDSALYLCASSSWTSGGASTEQYFGPGTRLTVT.

The rearrangement links TRBV5-6 to TRBJ1-5; D uncertain. The CDR3 has 14 residues. V lost 1 base to trimming and J lost 6 bases, with 11 bases between them. Germline V lookup: CDR1 SGHDT, CDR2 YYEEEE. CDR3 amino acids: CASSLWAASQPQHF. The CDR3 nucleotides are TGTGCCAGCAGCTTGTGGGCAGCTTCTCAGCCCCAGCATTTT. Drawing the rest from reference TRBV5-6 and TRBJ1-5, the complete variable domain is DAGVTQSPTHLIKTRGQQVTLRCSPKSGHDTVSWYQQALGQGPQFIFQYYEEEERQRGNFPDRFSGHQFPNYSSELNVNALLLGDSALYLCASSLWAASQPQHFGDGTRLSIL.